The 31 T cell receptor beta chains below come from one sample, sequenced in a study of patients and donors after allogeneic stem cell transplantation. TCRdb re-analysed the RT-PCR reads in MiXCR, keeping a single row per CDR3 protein. The profile covers approximately 150,000 distinct CDR3 sequences, with about 30% appearing a single time and approximately 3% taken by the ten largest. Material for sequencing was blood, either unsorted or a sorted T cell fraction (not recorded which). The receptor source for this set is a human donor who was either an allogeneic HSCT recipient or a stem cell or donor lymphocyte infusion donor (not recorded which). It is not recorded whose cells these are; they may come from a transplant donor.

The gene calls are TRBV2 and TRBJ1-1, with unresolved D. Trimming took off 1 base at V and 11 bases at J, with 11 bases between the two ends. CDR3 size: 12 residues. Germline V gene lookup returns CDR1 SNHLY and CDR2 FYNNEI. CDR3 bases: TGTGCCAGCAGTGAAGATCCGGTTTGGGCTTTCTTT. This translates into CASSEDPVWAFF.

The chain couples TRBV29-1 to TRBJ1-1, with D perhaps matching TRBD1 (6 bases). With 7 bases removed from V and 0 bases from J, the gap between germline ends came to 9 bases. The germline V gene has CDR1 SQVTM and CDR2 ANQGSEA. The CDR3 is 12 amino acids. CDR3 in DNA: TGCAGCGCAGGGGTTATGAACACTGAAGCTTTCTTT. Translation gives CSAGVMNTEAFF. The full variable domain, rest sourced from reference TRBV29-1 and TRBJ1-1, is SAVISQKPSRDICQRGTSLTIQCQVDSQVTMMFWYRQQPGQSLTLIATANQGSEATYESGFVIDKFPISRPNLTFSTLTVSNMSPEDSSIYLCSAGVMNTEAFFGQGTRLTVV.

This chain uses TRBV7-3 with TRBJ2-1, with D maybe TRBD1 (6 bases). The CDR3 has 13 amino acids. CDR1 is SGHTA, CDR2 FQGTGA, per germline. Trimming took off 5 bases at V and 9 bases at J, with 14 bases between the two ends. The CDR3 sequence: CASSLEGEREQFF. CDR3 coding DNA: TGTGCCAGCAGCCTAGAGGGGGAGCGTGAGCAGTTCTTC.

This clonotype occurred many times. The chain is built from TRBV6-5 and TRBJ1-2; TRBD1 matches at 11 bases. The length of the CDR3 is 15 residues. V shed 5 bases and J 2 bases; nucleotides not matched to a gene: 4. Per the germline V gene, CDR1 is MNHEY and CDR2 is SVGAGI. The CDR3 spells CASSQGTGGNYGYTF. As DNA, the CDR3 is TGTGCCAGCAGTCAAGGGACAGGGGGGAACTATGGCTACACCTTC.

V and J are TRBV4-2 and TRBJ2-3; 8 positions match TRBD2. CDR1 LGHNA and CDR2 YNFKEQ come from the germline V gene. Losses at the gene ends were 5 bases for V and 1 base for J; bases not matched to a gene: 2. This CDR3 has 14 amino acids. Written as DNA, the CDR3 is TGTGCCAGCAGCTCTAGCGGGCGCACAGATACGCAGTATTTT. Amino acid sequence: CASSSSGRTDTQYF.

This chain links TRBV12-5 with TRBJ1-5; D uncertain. The V and J ends lost 3 bases and 3 bases respectively, with 9 bases between them. The CDR3 is 14 amino acids. Germline V gives CDR1 LGHNT, CDR2 FRNRAP. For the CDR3, the DNA is TGTGCTAGTGGTTTTAACGCAGTCAATCAGCCCCAGCATTTT. The encoded protein is CASGFNAVNQPQHF.

The chain recombines TRBV27 with TRBJ2-1; 12 nucleotides align to TRBD2. The ends lost 5 bases at V and 7 bases at J; junction bases unmatched: 6. This CDR3 region has 15 residues. The germline CDR1 and CDR2 sequences are MNHEY and SMNVEV (reference sequence). CDR3: CASSPGLAGWNEQFF. CDR3 in DNA: TGTGCCAGCAGTCCGGGACTAGCGGGCTGGAATGAGCAGTTCTTC.

The chain is built from TRBV24-1 and TRBJ2-1, with D possibly being TRBD1 (6 bases). V was clipped by 3 bases and J by 0 bases, with 11 bases between them. CDR1 and CDR2 from the germline V gene are KGHDR and SFDVKD. This CDR3 is 16 amino acids long. The CDR3 sequence is CATSDGQGSSYNEQFF. In DNA, the CDR3 is TGTGCCACCAGTGATGGCCAGGGGAGCTCCTACAATGAGCAGTTCTTC.

The chain combines TRBV11-2 with TRBJ1-4; 7 positions agree with TRBD1. The length of the CDR3 is 14 residues. Germline trimming cut 1 base from V and 10 bases from J; bases unmatched to any gene: 6. Germline V gene data show CDR1 as SGHAT and CDR2 as FQNNGV. The CDR3 region has the DNA TGTGCCAGCAGCTTAGGACGACAGGGTCGAAAACTGTTTTTT. Encoded protein: CASSLGRQGRKLFF.

The sample holds a few counts of this clonotype. This chain uses TRBV24-1 with TRBJ1-2, with TRBD1 matching over 7 bases. Germline CDR1 is KGHDR and CDR2 is SFDVKD. This CDR3 comprises 19 residues. The J segment lost 4 bases and the V segment lost 3 bases, leaving 19 bases of the junction unmatched. CDR3 DNA: TGTGCCACCAGTGATGAGCCGGGACAGCAGTTCCCCCCGCTCTATGGCTACACCTTC. Amino acids: CATSDEPGQQFPPLYGYTF.

In its sample, this clonotype was seen a few times. V gene TRBV5-1 combines with J gene TRBJ1-2; 8 bases agree with TRBD1. There are 15 residues in the CDR3. V lost 4 bases to trimming and J lost 3 bases; unmatched junction nucleotides: 8. Germline V gives CDR1 SGHRS, CDR2 YFSETQ. This chain's CDR3 is CASSPWTGTYYGYTF. The CDR3 region has the DNA TGCGCCAGCAGCCCATGGACAGGGACCTACTATGGCTACACCTTC.

The chain employs TRBV7-9 and TRBJ2-3, with no clear D. Trimming removed 8 bases from V and 2 bases from J, with 17 bases in between. CDR3 length: 15 amino acids. Per germline, CDR1 SEHNR and CDR2 FQNEAQ (reference sequence). This CDR3 reads CASFGPAFFTDTQYF. The CDR3 nucleotides are TGTGCCAGCTTCGGTCCTGCGTTCTTCACAGATACGCAGTATTTT.

There are a few counts of this clonotype. Compared with germline, one end of the junction differs, possibly owing to a read error. The chain has TRBV10-3 and TRBJ2-3; 10 bases agree with TRBD1. Germline CDR1 ENHRY, CDR2 SYGVKD. The CDR3 spans 13 residues. The CDR3 coding sequence is TGTGCCATCAGTGAGTCACCGGGACAGGGGTGGTCTTTT. Translating it yields CAISESPGQGWSF.

The rearrangement uses TRBV4-1 and TRBJ2-3, with 14 bases aligning to TRBD2. After removal of 3 bases from V and 4 bases from J, the junction contained 3 bases not matched to a gene. The CDR3 spans 16 residues. The germline CDR1 and CDR2 sequences are MGHRA and YSYEKL. The CDR3: CASSHRLAGGADTQYF. The CDR3 bases are TGCGCCAGCAGCCATCGACTAGCGGGAGGGGCAGATACGCAGTATTTT.

In its sample, this clonotype was seen many times. The chain joins TRBV6-5 to TRBJ1-5; D gene uncertain. The germline V and J ends were trimmed by 6 bases and 4 bases, with 13 bases remaining between them. Germline loops: CDR1 MNHEY, CDR2 SVGAGI. The CDR3 has 14 residues. The CDR3 reads CASSSDLQNQPQHF. CDR3 DNA sequence: TGTGCCAGCAGCTCAGACCTCCAGAATCAGCCCCAGCATTTT.

The J gene is TRBJ2-7, the V gene TRBV3-1, with a possible D match to TRBD2 (6 bases). The ends were cut back, 4 bases at V and 6 bases at J, with 22 bases in the middle. From germline, CDR1 is LGHDT and CDR2 YNNKEL (reference sequence). This CDR3 has 16 residues. CDR3 in amino acids: CASSPVPRDSSIEQYF. The CDR3 coding sequence is TGTGCCAGCAGCCCTGTCCCCCGGGACTCCTCGATCGAGCAGTACTTC.

This sequence joins TRBV5-6 and TRBJ1-2; D gene unclear. The CDR3 contains 13 residues. The germline gives CDR1 SGHDT, CDR2 YYEEEE. V lost 1 base and J 6 bases, leaving 10 bases between the germline ends. CDR3 coding DNA: TGTGCCAGCAGCTTGCCCACATTGGATGGCTACACCTTC. This translates into CASSLPTLDGYTF.

This clonotype has a count of ten or more. The chain joins TRBV6-2 or TRBV6-3 to TRBJ1-3, with D possibly TRBD1 on 5 matching bases. V dropped 5 bases and J dropped 1 base, with 18 bases sitting between them. Looked up from germline, CDR1 is MNHEY and CDR2 is SVGEGT. The length of the CDR3 is 17 residues. CDR3 residues: CASSPGIFSSSGNTIYF. The CDR3 DNA reads TGTGCCAGCAGTCCAGGGATCTTTTCTTCTTCTGGAAACACCATATATTTT.

The V and J genes are TRBV7-2 and TRBJ1-2; D is undetermined. Trimming shortened V by 4 bases and J by 4 bases, and 7 bases separated the two germline ends. Per germline, CDR1 SGHTA and CDR2 FQGNSA. The CDR3 loop spans 12 amino acids. CDR3 amino acids: CASSSRTYGYTF. The CDR3 DNA follows: TGTGCCAGCAGCTCCCGGACCTATGGCTACACCTTC.

Remarks on this clonotype: At one end, the junction sequence differs from germline, possibly due to a read error. The J gene is TRBJ1-2, the V gene TRBV6-5; no definite D call. The CDR3 is 12 amino acids. Germline lookup yields CDR1 MNHEY and CDR2 SVGAGI. This CDR3 reads CTSSYTGRGYTF. The CDR3 DNA reads as TGTACCAGCAGTTACACGGGAAGGGGCTACACCTTC.

The chain uses TRBV12-3 or TRBV12-4 and TRBJ2-7; 10 bases match TRBD2. Trimming removed 0 bases from V and 0 bases from J; junction bases left unmatched: 2. The CDR3 runs to 16 residues. DNA of the CDR3: TGTGCCAGCAGTTTAGCTAGCGGGAGGATCTCCTACGAGCAGTACTTC. Amino acid sequence: CASSLASGRISYEQYF.

This clonotype was found a few times. The gene calls are TRBV6-2 or TRBV6-3 and TRBJ1-1; a possible D gene is TRBD1 (5 bases). CDR3 size: 12 residues. Trimming left V 4 bases short and J 6 bases short, with 9 bases between. The V gene's germline CDR1 is MNHEY and CDR2 SVGEGT. CDR3: CASSLTQAEAFF. The CDR3 bases are TGTGCCAGCAGTTTGACACAGGCTGAAGCTTTCTTT.

This clonotype was seen a few times. The chain employs TRBV12-3 or TRBV12-4 and TRBJ2-7; 12 nucleotides agree with TRBD1. The CDR3 covers 15 residues. Trimming took 2 bases from V and 6 from J; bases not matched to a gene: 5. The CDR3 reads CASSLFGTGGFEQYF. CDR3 in DNA: TGTGCCAGCAGTTTATTTGGGACAGGGGGCTTCGAGCAGTACTTC.

A note on this clonotype: The junction does not match germline at one end; this may be a read error. The rearrangement joins TRBV5-1 to TRBJ2-7, with 7 bases aligning to TRBD1. There are 14 residues in the CDR3. Germline V CDR1 and CDR2: SGHRS, YFSETQ. The CDR3 DNA follows: TGCGCCAGCAGCTTCGGGACAGATTATGGCGAGCGGTACTTC. It translates to CASSFGTDYGERYF.

Here the CDR3 DNA reads TGCAGTGCTAGAGATCTCCGCGGGAGGTCGACAGATACGCAGTATTTT. As protein: CSARDLRGRSTDTQYF. The chain is built from TRBV20-1 and TRBJ2-3; TRBD2 matches at 8 bases. The CDR3 covers 16 residues. Germline V gives CDR1 DFQATT, CDR2 SNEGSKA (reference sequence). Germline trimming cut 0 bases from V and 3 bases from J; bases unmatched to any gene: 8.

This chain joins TRBV3-1 and TRBJ2-1; perhaps TRBD1 as D (5 bases). The germline V gene encodes CDR1 LGHDT and CDR2 YNNKEL (reference sequence). V dropped 1 base and J dropped 3 bases, with 10 bases sitting between them. This CDR3 spans 15 amino acids. CDR3 sequence reads: CASSQAGHIYNEQFF. CDR3 coding DNA: TGTGCCAGCAGCCAAGCCGGACACATCTACAATGAGCAGTTCTTC.

The rearrangement uses TRBV28 and TRBJ2-1; TRBD2 agrees at 7 bases. The ends lost 2 bases at V and 6 bases at J; junction bases unmatched: 4. Germline loops: CDR1 MDHEN, CDR2 SYDVKM. The CDR3 covers 14 residues. CDR3 sequence (DNA): TGTGCCAGCAGTTTAAACGGGAGGCCCAATGAGCAGTTCTTC. Its protein is CASSLNGRPNEQFF.

The chain employs TRBV5-1 and TRBJ2-7; D gene unclear. The CDR3 covers 14 residues. The germline V gene has CDR1 SGHRS and CDR2 YFSETQ. V lost 4 bases and J 4 bases, leaving 15 bases between the germline ends. The CDR3 loop is CASSHLGAKYEQYF. CDR3 coding DNA: TGCGCCAGCAGCCATCTCGGAGCGAAATACGAGCAGTACTTC.

In its sample, this clonotype was seen a few times. V usage is TRBV3-1 and J usage is TRBJ2-7; the match to TRBD1 covers 10 bases. Germline V gene sequence: CDR1 LGHDT, CDR2 YNNKEL (reference sequence). The CDR3 is 15 residues long. The V and J ends lost 4 bases and 1 base, in that order; junction bases with no gene match: 4. This chain's CDR3 is CASSPWDRGSYEQYF. The CDR3 DNA reads as TGTGCCAGCAGCCCCTGGGACAGGGGTTCCTACGAGCAGTACTTC.

The chain joins TRBV28 to TRBJ1-5; the match to TRBD1 covers 8 bases. V lost 4 bases and J lost 3; bases outside the gene matches: 5. Germline CDR1 is MDHEN and CDR2 is SYDVKM. The CDR3 spans 15 residues. For the CDR3, the DNA is TGTGCCAGCAGTTCCCCGGACAGGGACAATCAGCCCCAGCATTTT. Its protein product is CASSSPDRDNQPQHF.

The CDR3 here is CASSLRRDAYEQYF. The CDR3 nucleotides read TGTGCCAGCAGTCTTAGGCGGGACGCCTACGAGCAGTACTTC. The chain uses TRBV12-3 or TRBV12-4 and TRBJ2-7, with D perhaps TRBD2 (6 bases). The CDR3 length is 14 residues. Trimming removed 5 bases at V and 2 bases at J, with 13 bases between.